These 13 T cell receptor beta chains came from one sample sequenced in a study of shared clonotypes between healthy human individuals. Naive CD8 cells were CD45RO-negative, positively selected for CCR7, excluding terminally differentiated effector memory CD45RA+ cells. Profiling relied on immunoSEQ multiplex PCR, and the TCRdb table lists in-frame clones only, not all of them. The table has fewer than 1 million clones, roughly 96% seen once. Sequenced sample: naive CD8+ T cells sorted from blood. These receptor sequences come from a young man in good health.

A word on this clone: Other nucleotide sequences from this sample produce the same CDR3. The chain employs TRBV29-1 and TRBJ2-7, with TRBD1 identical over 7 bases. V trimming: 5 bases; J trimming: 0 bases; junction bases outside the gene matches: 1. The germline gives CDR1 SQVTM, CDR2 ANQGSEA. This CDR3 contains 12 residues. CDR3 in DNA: TGCAGCGTTCGGGACAGCTCCTACGAGCAGTACTTC. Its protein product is CSVRDSSYEQYF.

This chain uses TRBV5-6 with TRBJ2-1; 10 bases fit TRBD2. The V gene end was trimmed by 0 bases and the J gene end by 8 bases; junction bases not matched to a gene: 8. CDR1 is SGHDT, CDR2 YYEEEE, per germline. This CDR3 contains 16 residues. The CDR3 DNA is TGTGCCAGCAGCTTGGGGCTAGCGGGAGTTCTCCATGAGCAGTTCTTC. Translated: CASSLGLAGVLHEQFF.

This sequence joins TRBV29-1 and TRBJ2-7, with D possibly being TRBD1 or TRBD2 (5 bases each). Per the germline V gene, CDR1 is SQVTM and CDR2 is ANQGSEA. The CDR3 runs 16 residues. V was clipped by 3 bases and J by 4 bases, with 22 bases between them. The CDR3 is CSVEWGREGTTYEQYF. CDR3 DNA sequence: TGCAGCGTTGAGTGGGGCAGGGAAGGGACCACTTACGAGCAGTACTTC.

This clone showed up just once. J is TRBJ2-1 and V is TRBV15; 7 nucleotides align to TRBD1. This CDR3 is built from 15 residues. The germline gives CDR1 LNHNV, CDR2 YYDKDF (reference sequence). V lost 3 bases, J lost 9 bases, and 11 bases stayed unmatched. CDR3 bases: TGTGCCACCAGCAGCGACAGGGCTCTGACAAGTGAGCAGTTCTTC. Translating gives CATSSDRALTSEQFF.

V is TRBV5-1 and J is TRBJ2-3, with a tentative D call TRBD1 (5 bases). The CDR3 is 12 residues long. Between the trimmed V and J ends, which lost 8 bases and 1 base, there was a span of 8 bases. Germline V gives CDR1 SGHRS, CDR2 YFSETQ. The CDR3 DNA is TGCGCCAGTGGACAACGCACAGATACGCAGTATTTT. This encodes CASGQRTDTQYF.

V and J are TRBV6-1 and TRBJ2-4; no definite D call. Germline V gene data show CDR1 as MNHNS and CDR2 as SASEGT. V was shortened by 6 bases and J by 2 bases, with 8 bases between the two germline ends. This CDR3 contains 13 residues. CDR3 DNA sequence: TGTGCCAGCAGAGAACCGACCAAAAACATTCAGTACTTC. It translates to CASREPTKNIQYF.

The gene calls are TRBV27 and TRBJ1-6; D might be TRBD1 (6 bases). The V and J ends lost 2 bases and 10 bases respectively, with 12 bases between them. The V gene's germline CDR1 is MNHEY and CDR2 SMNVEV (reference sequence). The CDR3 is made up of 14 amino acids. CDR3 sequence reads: CASSLGTGSSPLHF. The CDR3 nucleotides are TGTGCCAGCAGTTTAGGCACAGGGAGCTCACCCCTCCACTTT.

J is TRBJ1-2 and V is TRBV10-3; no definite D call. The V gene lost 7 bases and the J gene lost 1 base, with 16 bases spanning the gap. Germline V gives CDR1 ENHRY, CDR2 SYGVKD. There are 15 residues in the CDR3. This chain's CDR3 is CAITDRARDNYGYTF. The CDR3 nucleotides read TGTGCCATCACTGACCGGGCCAGAGATAACTATGGCTACACCTTC.

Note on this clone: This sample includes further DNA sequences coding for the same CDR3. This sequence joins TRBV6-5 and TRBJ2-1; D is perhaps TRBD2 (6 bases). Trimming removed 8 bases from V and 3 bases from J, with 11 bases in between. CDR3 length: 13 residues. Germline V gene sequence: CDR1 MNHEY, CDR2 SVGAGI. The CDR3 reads CASGAGNYNEQFF. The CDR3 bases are TGTGCCAGCGGGGCGGGAAACTACAATGAGCAGTTCTTC.

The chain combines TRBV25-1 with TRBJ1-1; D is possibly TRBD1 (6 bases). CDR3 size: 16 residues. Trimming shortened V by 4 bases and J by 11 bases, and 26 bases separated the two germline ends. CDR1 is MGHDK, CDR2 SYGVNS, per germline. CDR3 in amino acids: CASSVSTGKWVFGAFF. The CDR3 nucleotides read TGTGCCAGCAGTGTCTCTACAGGGAAGTGGGTGTTCGGGGCTTTCTTT.

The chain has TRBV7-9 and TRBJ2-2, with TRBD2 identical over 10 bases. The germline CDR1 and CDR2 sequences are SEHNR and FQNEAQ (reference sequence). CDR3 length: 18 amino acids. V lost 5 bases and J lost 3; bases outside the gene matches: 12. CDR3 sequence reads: CASSPRESGRAHTGELFF. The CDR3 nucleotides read TGTGCCAGCAGCCCCCGTGAGAGCGGGAGGGCTCACACCGGGGAGCTGTTTTTT.

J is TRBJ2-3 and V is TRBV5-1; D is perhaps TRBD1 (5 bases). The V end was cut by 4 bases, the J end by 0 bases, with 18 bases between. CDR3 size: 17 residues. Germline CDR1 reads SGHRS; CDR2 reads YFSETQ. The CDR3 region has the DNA TGCGCCAGCAGCGAGTTTGGCAGCAGGGTTAGCACAGATACGCAGTATTTT. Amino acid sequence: CASSEFGSRVSTDTQYF.

CDR3 sequence reads: CASSPHSGSFSYEQYF. The CDR3 region has the DNA TGTGCCAGCAGCCCCCATAGCGGGTCTTTCTCCTACGAGCAGTACTTC. The V and J genes are TRBV11-2 and TRBJ2-7; 7 bases align to TRBD2. V lost 5 bases, J lost 0 bases, and 10 bases stayed unmatched. The CDR3 length is 16 residues. Germline V gives CDR1 SGHAT, CDR2 FQNNGV.